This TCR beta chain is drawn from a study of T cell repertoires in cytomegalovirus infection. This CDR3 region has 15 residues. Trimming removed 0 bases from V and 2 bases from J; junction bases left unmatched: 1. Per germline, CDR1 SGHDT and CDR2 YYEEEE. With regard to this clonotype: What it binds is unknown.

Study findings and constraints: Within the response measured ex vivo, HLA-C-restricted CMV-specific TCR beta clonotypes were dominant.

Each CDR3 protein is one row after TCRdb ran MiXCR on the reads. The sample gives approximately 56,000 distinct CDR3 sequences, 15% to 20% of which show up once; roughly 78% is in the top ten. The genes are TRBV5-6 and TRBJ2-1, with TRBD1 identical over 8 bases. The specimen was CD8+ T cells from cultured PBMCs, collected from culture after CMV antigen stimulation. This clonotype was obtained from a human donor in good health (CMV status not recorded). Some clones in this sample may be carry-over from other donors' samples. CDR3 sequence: CASSLARGPYNEQFF. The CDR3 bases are TGTGCCAGCAGCTTGGCCAGGGGGCCCTACAATGAGCAGTTCTTC. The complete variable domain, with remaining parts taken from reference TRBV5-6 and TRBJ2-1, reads DAGVTQSPTHLIKTRGQQVTLRCSPKSGHDTVSWYQQALGQGPQFIFQYYEEEERQRGNFPDRFSGHQFPNYSSELNVNALLLGDSALYLCASSLARGPYNEQFFGPGTRLTVL.